The 2 T cell receptor beta chains presented below share a single source sample, sequenced in a study of T cell responses to AZD1222 COVID-19 vaccine. Sequenced by immunoSEQ multiplex PCR; TCRdb stores in-frame clones only, minus some. The table includes about 150,000 clones, 90% detected once. Sequences were derived from peripheral blood, sampled on day 0 of AZD1222 vaccination. The origin of the receptors is an adult in good health.

In the case of this clone: This CDR3 is also generated by other DNA sequences in the sample. The chain joins TRBV28 to TRBJ2-7; perhaps TRBD1 as D (5 bases). Trimming removed 2 bases from V and 6 bases from J, with 5 bases in between. The CDR3 has 11 residues. The germline V gene has CDR1 MDHEN and CDR2 SYDVKM. DNA for the CDR3: TGTGCCAGCAGTTTAAGGGGCGAGCAGTACTTC. Translation gives CASSLRGEQYF.

CDR3 sequence: CATDSRNIQYF. The CDR3 DNA reads as TGTGCCACCGACTCCCGAAACATTCAGTACTTC. The chain carries TRBV9 and TRBJ2-4; D remains unclear. The V gene lost 9 bases and the J gene lost 6 bases, with 10 bases spanning the gap. The CDR3 contains 11 residues. The germline gives CDR1 SGDLS, CDR2 YYNGEE. Based on the CDR3 plus reference TRBV9 and TRBJ2-4, the full variable domain is DSGVTQTPKHLITATGQRVTLRCSPRSGDLSVYWYQQSLDQGLQFLIQYYNGEERAKGNILERFSAQQFPDLHSELNLSSLELGDSALYFCATDSRNIQYFGAGTRLSVL.